These T cell receptor beta chains were read from a single sample in a study of cytomegalovirus exposure and HLA in healthy donors. Clones were sequenced by immunoSEQ multiplex PCR, and TCRdb holds only the in-frame ones, with some missing. Of 130,000 or so clones detected, under 90% appear once; the ten largest clones hold about 3.5%. The sample consisted of PBMCs. The receptors here all came from a man in his thirties or forties in good health and CMV-seronegative. CDR3s leave out the opening cysteine and the closing phenylalanine or tryptophan.

CDR3aa: ASSNWFRDSPLH
v_gene: TRBV6-6

CDR3aa: ASSLGDRGGPQH
v_gene: TRBV7-9

CDR3aa: ASSFTGGSDGYT
v_gene: TRBV6-6

CDR3aa: ASSQEATARGEGNGYT
v_gene: TRBV4-2

CDR3aa: ASSMKTGTEAF
v_gene: TRBV19

CDR3aa: ASRYRSSYNSPLH
v_gene: TRBV28

CDR3aa: ASSLRGITYEQY
v_gene: TRBV27

CDR3aa: ASSGDRVGYT
v_gene: TRBV5-1

CDR3aa: ASSLEPANYGYT
v_gene: TRBV7-9

CDR3aa: ASSVSGLSGNTIY
v_gene: TRBV9

CDR3aa: ASSWAGNQPQH
v_gene: TRBV5-6

CDR3aa: ATSREVEVLYGYT
v_gene: TRBV15

CDR3aa: ASSDGRANTGELF
v_gene: TRBV2

CDR3aa: ASRLETQY
v_gene: TRBV2

CDR3aa: ASSPLAPPNTGELF
v_gene: TRBV14

CDR3aa: ASSLTAVETQY
v_gene: TRBV5-5

CDR3aa: ASRKIGTESNYGYT
v_gene: TRBV27

CDR3aa: ASSPRGGTMNTEAF
v_gene: TRBV5-4

CDR3aa: ASTPVAGLYEQY
v_gene: TRBV5-1

CDR3aa: ASSSQETQY
v_gene: TRBV5-1

CDR3aa: ASSLWRGAYNEQF
v_gene: TRBV13

CDR3aa: ASSFGTDSYEQY
v_gene: TRBV2